The 4 T cell receptor beta chains listed next were all sequenced from one sample in a study of blood T cell repertoires in COVID-19. Here immunoSEQ multiplex PCR was the method, and the copy in TCRdb shows in-frame clones only, minus some. The sample yields 150,000 to 200,000 clones, approximately 80% seen once. Specimen: peripheral blood. Receptors originate from a woman aged 40 to 50 with COVID-19, enrolled during active disease.

The chain is built from TRBV6-5 and TRBJ1-5; the D gene is possibly TRBD1 (6 bases). V lost 7 bases and J 4 bases, leaving 17 bases between the germline ends. CDR3 length: 15 residues. The V gene's germline CDR1 is MNHEY and CDR2 SVGAGI. Written as DNA, the CDR3 is TGTGCCAGCACCCTCGATGACAGGCTTAATCAGCCCCAGCATTTT. Its protein product is CASTLDDRLNQPQHF.

V gene TRBV6-2 or TRBV6-3 combines with J gene TRBJ1-2; D unclear. The germline V and J ends were trimmed by 6 bases and 5 bases, with 7 bases remaining between them. Germline-derived CDR1 and CDR2 are MNHEY and SVGEGT. CDR3 length equals 11 residues. The CDR3 is CASRYTYGYTF. The CDR3 DNA reads as TGTGCCAGCAGGTACACATATGGCTACACCTTC.

This chain links TRBV19 with TRBJ1-5; the match to TRBD1 covers 7 bases. Germline V gene data show CDR1 as LNHDA and CDR2 as SQIVND (reference sequence). V gave up 3 bases and J gave up 6 bases; unmatched junction bases: 8. There are 15 residues in the CDR3. The CDR3 is CASSMTGIKGQPQHF. The CDR3 nucleotides are TGTGCCAGTAGTATGACAGGGATAAAGGGTCAGCCCCAGCATTTT.

V usage is TRBV11-2 and J usage is TRBJ2-7; no clear D gene. Germline V lookup: CDR1 SGHAT, CDR2 FQNNGV. Trimming removed 5 bases at V and 6 bases at J, with 11 bases between. CDR3 length: 12 amino acids. The DNA of the CDR3 is TGTGCCAGCAGCCAGTCACCGGGCGAGCAGTACTTC. This gives the protein CASSQSPGEQYF.